These 15 T cell receptor beta chains originate from one sample sequenced in a study of Ad26.COV2.S vaccination and SARS-CoV-2 variants. Treatment meaning: around 19 received Ad26.COV2.S at low or high dose, single or two shots; about 5 received placebo; per-sample allocation not given. The samples date from day 63 after the first vaccine or placebo injection. Some clones are missing from TCRdb's copy, which holds only in-frame ones; the method was immunoSEQ multiplex PCR. The repertoire holds hundreds of thousands of clones, roughly 91% seen once, with roughly 3.1% in the top ten. Sequences were derived from peripheral blood, sampled in a trial of Ad26.COV2.S vaccine versus placebo. Receptors originate from a person aged 18-65 years who received the Ad26.COV2.S COVID-19 vaccine or a placebo.

This sequence joins TRBV2 and TRBJ1-5; D is unresolved. Deletions cut 2 bases from V and 2 bases from J, with 10 bases between. Per germline, CDR1 SNHLY and CDR2 FYNNEI. The CDR3 has 15 residues. CDR3 DNA: TGTGCCAGCAGTGAATGGGGAGATGGCAATCAGCCCCAGCATTTT. This codes for CASSEWGDGNQPQHF.

This clone was detected only once. The genes are TRBV12-2 and TRBJ2-7; the DNA was not compared with TRBD1, the D call given in the table. TRBV12-2 is designated a pseudogene. This CDR3 is built from 16 residues. CDR3 residues: CASRLGGRVWTYEQYF. For the CDR3, the DNA is TGTGCAAGTCGCTTAGGGGGGCGAGTCTGGACCTACGAGCAGTACTTC.

This clone has a handful of counts. The gene calls are TRBV6-1 and TRBJ1-1, with D unresolved. V dropped 3 bases and J dropped 2 bases, with 4 bases sitting between them. Germline V lookup: CDR1 MNHNS, CDR2 SASEGT. This CDR3 comprises 12 residues. CDR3 region: CASSEENTEAFF. DNA of the CDR3: TGTGCCAGCAGTGAGGAAAACACTGAAGCTTTCTTT.

The chain is built from TRBV3-1 (or the pseudogene TRBV3-2) and TRBJ2-7, with TRBD1 identical over 8 bases. The CDR3 covers 18 residues. The V segment lost 1 base and the J segment 1 base; nucleotides outside the gene matches: 12. Germline V CDR1 and CDR2: LGHDT, YNNKEL (reference sequence). CDR3 amino acids: CASSQALDRGFWSYEQYF. CDR3 DNA sequence: TGTGCCAGCAGCCAAGCTCTTGACAGGGGTTTTTGGTCCTACGAGCAGTACTTC.

CDR3 sequence: CASSAPGGAGTGELFF. The CDR3 coding sequence is TGTGCCAGCAGCGCCCCAGGGGGCGCCGGCACCGGGGAGCTGTTTTTT. This sequence joins TRBV11-2 and TRBJ2-2; 8 bases align to TRBD1. This CDR3 is built from 16 residues. The V segment lost 5 bases and the J segment 4 bases; nucleotides outside the gene matches: 9. From germline, CDR1 is SGHAT and CDR2 FQNNGV.

The chain employs TRBV11-2 and TRBJ1-1; weak D call: TRBD1 (6 bases). This CDR3 comprises 16 residues. V was trimmed by 1 base and J by 4 bases, leaving 16 bases between them. Per germline, CDR1 SGHAT and CDR2 FQNNGV. DNA for the CDR3: TGTGCCAGCAGCTTAGGGGCGAACAGGGCGACCACTGAAGCTTTCTTT. Translating it yields CASSLGANRATTEAFF.

The rearrangement links TRBV29-1 to TRBJ2-1; 9 nucleotides line up with TRBD2. The CDR3 contains 15 residues. Germline CDR1 reads SQVTM; CDR2 reads ANQGSEA. With 4 bases clipped from V and 0 bases from J, the junction kept 4 bases outside the gene matches. CDR3: CSVASGVISYNEQFF. CDR3 in DNA: TGCAGCGTTGCTAGCGGGGTTATCTCCTACAATGAGCAGTTCTTC.

The chain carries TRBV7-9 and TRBJ2-7; 15 bases are shared with TRBD2. The CDR3 covers 16 residues. V dropped 2 bases and J dropped 6; count of bases not matched to a gene: 5. CDR1 is SEHNR and CDR2 is FQNEAQ in the germline V gene (reference sequence). For the CDR3, the DNA is TGTGCCAGCAGCTTAACCGGGACTAGCGGGGGGATCGAGCAGTACTTC. Translation: CASSLTGTSGGIEQYF.

The table lists this clone with a count of one. The chain is built from TRBV18 and TRBJ2-1; TRBD2 might be the D (6 bases). CDR3 length: 14 residues. V shed 2 bases and J shed 7 bases, with 12 bases lying between them. Per the germline V gene, CDR1 is KGHSH and CDR2 is LQKENI. Here the CDR3 DNA reads TGTGCCAGCTCACCATTTACTAGCATTAATGAGCAGTTCTTC. Its translation: CASSPFTSINEQFF.

V and J are TRBV6-5 and TRBJ2-7; 7 nucleotides line up with TRBD1. Per germline, CDR1 MNHEY and CDR2 SVGAGI. CDR3 length: 15 amino acids. Trimming took 4 bases from V and 0 from J; bases not matched to a gene: 6. Here the CDR3 reads CASSLTGRTSYEQYF. CDR3 DNA sequence: TGTGCCAGCAGTTTGACAGGGCGGACCTCCTACGAGCAGTACTTC.

The chain recombines TRBV27 with TRBJ1-1; 7 bases map to TRBD1. CDR1 and CDR2 (germline): MNHEY, SMNVEV (reference sequence). V lost 6 bases, J lost 6 bases, and 10 bases stayed unmatched. The CDR3 has 14 residues. CDR3 DNA sequence: TGTGCCAGCAGGGCGACAGGGTTTAACTCTGAAGCTTTCTTT. This translates into CASRATGFNSEAFF.

The rearrangement joins TRBV27 to TRBJ2-1; D gene unclear. This CDR3 has 15 amino acids. From germline, CDR1 is MNHEY and CDR2 SMNVEV (reference sequence). V lost 2 bases and J 0 bases, leaving 8 bases between the germline ends. This CDR3 reads CASSLQVRSYNEQFF. CDR3 sequence (DNA): TGTGCCAGCAGTTTACAAGTGCGCTCCTACAATGAGCAGTTCTTC.

The chain couples TRBV6-5 to TRBJ1-6, with D maybe TRBD1 (6 bases). Germline V gene lookup returns CDR1 MNHEY and CDR2 SVGAGI. V was trimmed by 5 bases and J by 9 bases, leaving 14 bases between them. The CDR3 extends over 14 amino acids. CDR3 amino acids: CASSPTGSSSPLHF. The CDR3 nucleotides are TGTGCCAGCAGTCCCACAGGGAGTAGTTCACCCCTCCACTTT.

The chain recombines TRBV4-2 with TRBJ2-5, with 7 bases lining up with TRBD2. CDR1 LGHNA and CDR2 YNFKEQ come from the germline V gene. V shed 2 bases, J shed 1 base, and the junction held 10 bases outside the gene matches. The CDR3 sequence is 17 residues long. The DNA for the CDR3 is TGTGCCAGCAGCCAATCGAGCCAAGGGACTACCCAAGAGACCCAGTACTTC. Translating gives CASSQSSQGTTQETQYF.

The chain carries TRBV20-1 and TRBJ1-1; unclear D gene. The germline CDR1 and CDR2 sequences are DFQATT and SNEGSKA (reference sequence). The CDR3 is 19 amino acids. The V end lost 3 bases, the J end lost 4 bases, and 30 bases lay between the germline ends. The CDR3 loop reads CSASGLIGRKSVGVTEAFF. DNA for the CDR3: TGCAGTGCTAGTGGCCTAATTGGGAGGAAGTCGGTCGGGGTCACTGAAGCTTTCTTT.